The clone carrying this TCR beta chain was detected a few times. What it binds is unknown. The data stem from a study of cytomegalovirus exposure and HLA in healthy donors. Findings of the study overall: Most TCR sequences were rare, but some public TCRs occurred in many donors. Per a later analysis, 15,000 to 20,000 TCR beta sequences showed association with HLA alleles at 0.05 false discovery rate.

CDR1 and CDR2 from the germline V gene are MNHEY and SVGAGI. V lost 0 bases to trimming and J lost 4 bases, with 9 bases between them. This CDR3 region has 15 residues. Donors sampled were nominally healthy, though unrecorded immune exposures were likely. Primers: 60 Vbeta forward and 13 Jbeta reverse. Generated by immunoSEQ multiplex PCR, the TCRdb table keeps only in-frame clones and is missing some. Seen here are roughly 100,000 clones, roughly two thirds observed once, and the top ten hold 3.5% to 4.5%. The genes are TRBV6-5 and TRBJ2-2; no definite D call. Material for sequencing was PBMCs. The receptor was derived from a man aged 35 to 55 in good health and CMV-seronegative. The CDR3 coding sequence is TGTGCCAGCAGTTACTCGCTACAGACCACCGGGGAGCTGTTTTTT. Translating gives CASSYSLQTTGELFF.